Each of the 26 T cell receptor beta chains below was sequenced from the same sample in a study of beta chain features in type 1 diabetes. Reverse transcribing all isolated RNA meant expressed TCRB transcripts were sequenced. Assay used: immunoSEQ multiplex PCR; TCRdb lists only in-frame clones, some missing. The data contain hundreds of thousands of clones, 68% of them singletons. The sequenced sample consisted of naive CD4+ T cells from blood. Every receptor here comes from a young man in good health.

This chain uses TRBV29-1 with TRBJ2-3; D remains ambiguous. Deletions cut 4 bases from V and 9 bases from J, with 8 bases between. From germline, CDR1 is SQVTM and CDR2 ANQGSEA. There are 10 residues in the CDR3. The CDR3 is CSVAPVTQYF. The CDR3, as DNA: TGCAGCGTTGCCCCAGTAACGCAGTATTTT.

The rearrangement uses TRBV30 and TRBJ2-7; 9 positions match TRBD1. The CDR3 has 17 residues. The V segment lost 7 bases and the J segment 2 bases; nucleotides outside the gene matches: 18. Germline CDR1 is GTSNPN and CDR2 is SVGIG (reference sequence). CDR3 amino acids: CAYRRNKDRGNPYEQYF. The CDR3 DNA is TGTGCCTACCGAAGGAATAAAGACAGGGGGAATCCCTACGAGCAGTACTTC.

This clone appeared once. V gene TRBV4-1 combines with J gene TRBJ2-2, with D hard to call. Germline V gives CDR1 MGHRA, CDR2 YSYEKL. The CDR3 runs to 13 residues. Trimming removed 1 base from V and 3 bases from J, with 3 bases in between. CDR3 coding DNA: TGCGCCAGCAGCCAAGTACACACCGGGGAGCTGTTTTTT. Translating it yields CASSQVHTGELFF.

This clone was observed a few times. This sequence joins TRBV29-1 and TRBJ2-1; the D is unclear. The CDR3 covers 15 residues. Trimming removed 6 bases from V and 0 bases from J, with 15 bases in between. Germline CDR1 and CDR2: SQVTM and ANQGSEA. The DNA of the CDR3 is TGCAGCGTCGCCTTTGTGACTGCCTCCTACAATGAGCAGTTCTTC. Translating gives CSVAFVTASYNEQFF.

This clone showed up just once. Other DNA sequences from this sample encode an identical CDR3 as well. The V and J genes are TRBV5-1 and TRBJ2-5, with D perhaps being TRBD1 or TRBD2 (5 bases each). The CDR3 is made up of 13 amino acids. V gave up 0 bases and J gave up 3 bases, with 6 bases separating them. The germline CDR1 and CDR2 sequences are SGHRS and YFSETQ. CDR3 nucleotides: TGCGCCAGCAGCTTGGTGGGGGAAGAGACCCAGTACTTC. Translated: CASSLVGEETQYF.

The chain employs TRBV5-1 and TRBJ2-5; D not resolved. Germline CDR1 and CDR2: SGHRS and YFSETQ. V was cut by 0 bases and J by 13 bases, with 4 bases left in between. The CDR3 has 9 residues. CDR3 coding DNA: TGCGCCAGCAGCTTGGGGCCGTACTTC. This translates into CASSLGPYF.

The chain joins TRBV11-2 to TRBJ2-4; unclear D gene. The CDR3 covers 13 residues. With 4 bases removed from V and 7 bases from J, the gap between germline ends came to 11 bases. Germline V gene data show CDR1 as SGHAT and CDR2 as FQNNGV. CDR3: CASSSLTSNIQYF. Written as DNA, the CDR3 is TGTGCCAGCAGCTCTCTTACATCGAACATTCAGTACTTC.

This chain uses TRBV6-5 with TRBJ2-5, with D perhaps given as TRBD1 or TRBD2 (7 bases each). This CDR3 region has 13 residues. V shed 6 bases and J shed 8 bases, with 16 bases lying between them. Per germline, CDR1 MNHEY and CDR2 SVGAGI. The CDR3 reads CASSRDREGTQYF. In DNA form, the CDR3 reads TGTGCCAGCAGCCGAGACAGGGAGGGAACCCAGTACTTC.

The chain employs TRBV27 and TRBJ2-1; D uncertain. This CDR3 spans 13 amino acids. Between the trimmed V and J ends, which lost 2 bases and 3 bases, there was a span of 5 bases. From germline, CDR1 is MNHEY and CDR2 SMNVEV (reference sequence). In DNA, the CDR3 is TGTGCCAGCAGTTTAAACAGCTACAATGAGCAGTTCTTC. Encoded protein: CASSLNSYNEQFF.

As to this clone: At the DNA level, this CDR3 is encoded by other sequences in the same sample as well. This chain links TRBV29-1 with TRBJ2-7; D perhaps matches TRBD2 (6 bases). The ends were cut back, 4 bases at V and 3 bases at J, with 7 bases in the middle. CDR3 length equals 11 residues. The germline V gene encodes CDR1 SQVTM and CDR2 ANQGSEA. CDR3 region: CSVVTSYEQYF. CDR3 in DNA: TGCAGCGTTGTGACTAGCTACGAGCAGTACTTC.

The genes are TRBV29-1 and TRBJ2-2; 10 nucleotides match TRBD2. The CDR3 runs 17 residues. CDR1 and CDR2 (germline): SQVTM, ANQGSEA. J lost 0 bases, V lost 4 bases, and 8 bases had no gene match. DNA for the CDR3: TGCAGCGTTGCTCGACGCCTAGCGGGAGCGAACACCGGGGAGCTGTTTTTT. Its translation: CSVARRLAGANTGELFF.

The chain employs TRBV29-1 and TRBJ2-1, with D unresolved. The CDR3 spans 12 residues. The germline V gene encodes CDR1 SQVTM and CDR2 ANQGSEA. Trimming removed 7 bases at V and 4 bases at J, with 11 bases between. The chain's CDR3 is CSGAPTYNEQFF. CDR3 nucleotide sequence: TGCAGCGGTGCACCGACTTACAATGAGCAGTTCTTC.

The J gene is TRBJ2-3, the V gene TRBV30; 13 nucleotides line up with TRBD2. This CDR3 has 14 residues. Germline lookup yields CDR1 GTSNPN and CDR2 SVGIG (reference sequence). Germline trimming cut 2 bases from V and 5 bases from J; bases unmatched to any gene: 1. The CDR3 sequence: CAWSRLAGGDTQYF. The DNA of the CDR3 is TGTGCCTGGAGTAGACTAGCGGGAGGAGATACGCAGTATTTT.

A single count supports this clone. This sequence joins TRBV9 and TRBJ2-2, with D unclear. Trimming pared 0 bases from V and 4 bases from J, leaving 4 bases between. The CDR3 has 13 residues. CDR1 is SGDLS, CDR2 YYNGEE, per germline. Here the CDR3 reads CASSVGVTGELFF. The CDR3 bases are TGTGCCAGCAGCGTAGGGGTCACCGGGGAGCTGTTTTTT. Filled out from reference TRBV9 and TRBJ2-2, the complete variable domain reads DSGVTQTPKHLITATGQRVTLRCSPRSGDLSVYWYQQSLDQGLQFLIQYYNGEERAKGNILERFSAQQFPDLHSELNLSSLELGDSALYFCASSVGVTGELFFGEGSRLTVL.

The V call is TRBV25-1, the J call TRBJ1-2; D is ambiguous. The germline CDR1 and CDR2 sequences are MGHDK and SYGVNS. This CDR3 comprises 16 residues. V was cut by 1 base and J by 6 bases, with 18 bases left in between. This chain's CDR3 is CASSESGIVEGNGYTF. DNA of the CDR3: TGTGCCAGCAGTGAATCTGGAATAGTGGAGGGAAATGGCTACACCTTC.

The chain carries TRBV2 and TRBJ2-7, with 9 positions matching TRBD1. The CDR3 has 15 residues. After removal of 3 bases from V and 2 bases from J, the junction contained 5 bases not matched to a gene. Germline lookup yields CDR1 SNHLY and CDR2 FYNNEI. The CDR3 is CASSELGQGPYEQYF. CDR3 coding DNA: TGTGCCAGCAGTGAGTTGGGACAGGGCCCCTACGAGCAGTACTTC.

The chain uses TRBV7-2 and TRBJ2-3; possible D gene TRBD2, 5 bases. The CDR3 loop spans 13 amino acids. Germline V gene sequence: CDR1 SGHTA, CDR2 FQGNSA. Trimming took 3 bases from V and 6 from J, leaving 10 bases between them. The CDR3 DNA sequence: TGTGCCAGCAGCTTTACTAGAGGCGATACGCAGTATTTT. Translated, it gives CASSFTRGDTQYF.

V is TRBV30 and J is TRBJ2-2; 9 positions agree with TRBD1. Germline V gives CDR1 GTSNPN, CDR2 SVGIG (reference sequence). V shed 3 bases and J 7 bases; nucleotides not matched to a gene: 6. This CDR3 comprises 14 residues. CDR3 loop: CAWRGRQGVGELFF. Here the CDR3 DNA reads TGTGCCTGGAGGGGAAGACAGGGGGTCGGGGAGCTGTTTTTT.

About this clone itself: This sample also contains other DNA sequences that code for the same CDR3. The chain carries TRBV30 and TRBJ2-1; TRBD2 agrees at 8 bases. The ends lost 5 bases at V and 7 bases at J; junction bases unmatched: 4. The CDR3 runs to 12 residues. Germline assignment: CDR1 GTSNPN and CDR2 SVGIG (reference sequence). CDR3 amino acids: CAWRGGRNEQFF. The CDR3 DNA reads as TGTGCCTGGCGGGGGGGAAGGAATGAGCAGTTCTTC.

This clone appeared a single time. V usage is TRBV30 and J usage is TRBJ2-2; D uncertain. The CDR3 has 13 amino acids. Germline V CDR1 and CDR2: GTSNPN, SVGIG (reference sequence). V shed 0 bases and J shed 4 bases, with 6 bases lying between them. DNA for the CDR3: TGTGCCTGGAGTGTACGTCTCACCGGGGAGCTGTTTTTT. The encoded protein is CAWSVRLTGELFF.

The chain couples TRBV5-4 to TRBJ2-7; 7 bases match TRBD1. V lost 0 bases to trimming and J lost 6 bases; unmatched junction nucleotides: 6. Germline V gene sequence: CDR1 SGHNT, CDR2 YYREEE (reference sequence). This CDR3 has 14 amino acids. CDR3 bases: TGTGCCAGCAGCTTGGACTTAACAGGGGCCGAGCAGTACTTC. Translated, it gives CASSLDLTGAEQYF.

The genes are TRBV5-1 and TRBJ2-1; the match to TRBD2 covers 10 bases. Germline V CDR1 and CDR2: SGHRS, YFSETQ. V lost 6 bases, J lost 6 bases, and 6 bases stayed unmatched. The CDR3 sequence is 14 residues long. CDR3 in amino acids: CASNWASGSNEQFF. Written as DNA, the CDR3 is TGCGCCAGCAATTGGGCTAGCGGGAGCAATGAGCAGTTCTTC.

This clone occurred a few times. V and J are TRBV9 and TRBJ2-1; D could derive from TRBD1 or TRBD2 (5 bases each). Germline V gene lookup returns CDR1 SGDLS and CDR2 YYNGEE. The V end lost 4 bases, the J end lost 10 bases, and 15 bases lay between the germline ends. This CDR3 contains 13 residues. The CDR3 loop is CASSLGPNEEQFF. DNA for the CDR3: TGTGCCAGCAGCTTGGGACCGAATGAAGAGCAGTTCTTC.

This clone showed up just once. The CDR3 DNA sequence: TGTGCCTGGGCCCCTCTAGCGGGGATTGAGCAGTTCTTC. This gives the protein CAWAPLAGIEQFF. The genes are TRBV30 and TRBJ2-1; 9 bases are shared with TRBD2. The CDR3 loop spans 13 amino acids. J lost 9 bases, V lost 5 bases, and 8 bases had no gene match. CDR1 and CDR2 (germline): GTSNPN, SVGIG (reference sequence).

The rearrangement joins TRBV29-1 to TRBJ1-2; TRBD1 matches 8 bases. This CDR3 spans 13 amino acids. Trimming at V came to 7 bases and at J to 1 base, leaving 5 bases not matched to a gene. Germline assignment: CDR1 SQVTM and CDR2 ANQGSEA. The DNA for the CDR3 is TGCAGCGCTACCGACAGGGGTAACTATGGCTACACCTTC. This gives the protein CSATDRGNYGYTF.

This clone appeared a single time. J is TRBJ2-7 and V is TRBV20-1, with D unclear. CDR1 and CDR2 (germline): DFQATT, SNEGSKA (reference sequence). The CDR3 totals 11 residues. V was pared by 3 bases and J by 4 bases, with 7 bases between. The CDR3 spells CSASMLYEQYF. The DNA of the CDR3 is TGCAGTGCTAGTATGTTATACGAGCAGTACTTC.